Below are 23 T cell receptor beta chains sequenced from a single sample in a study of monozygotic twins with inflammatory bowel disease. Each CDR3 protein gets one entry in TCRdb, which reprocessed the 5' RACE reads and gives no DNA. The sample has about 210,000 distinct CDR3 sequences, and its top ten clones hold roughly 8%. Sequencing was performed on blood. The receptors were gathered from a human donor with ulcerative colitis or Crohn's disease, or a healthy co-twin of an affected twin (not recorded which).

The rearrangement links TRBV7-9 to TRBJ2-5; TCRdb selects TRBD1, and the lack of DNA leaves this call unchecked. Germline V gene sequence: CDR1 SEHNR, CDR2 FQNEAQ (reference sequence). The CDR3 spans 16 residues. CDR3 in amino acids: CASSLSQGLLMETQYF.

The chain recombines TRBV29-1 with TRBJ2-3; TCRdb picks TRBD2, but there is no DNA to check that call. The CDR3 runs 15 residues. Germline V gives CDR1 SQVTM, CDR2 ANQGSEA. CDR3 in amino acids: CSLYEREGQTDTQYF.

Here the CDR3 reads CASASVGTSGFTDTQYF. This sequence joins TRBV19 and TRBJ2-3; TCRdb proposes TRBD2, but this gene call is untestable without DNA. Germline V gene data show CDR1 as LNHDA and CDR2 as SQIVND (reference sequence). The CDR3 is made up of 17 amino acids.

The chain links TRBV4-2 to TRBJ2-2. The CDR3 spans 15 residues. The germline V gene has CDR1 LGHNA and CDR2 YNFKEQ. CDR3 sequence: CASSQIVANTGELFF.

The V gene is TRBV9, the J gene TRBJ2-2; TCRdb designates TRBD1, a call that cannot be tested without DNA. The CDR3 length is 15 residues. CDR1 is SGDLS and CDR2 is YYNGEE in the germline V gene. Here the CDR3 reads CASSPGGWQAGELFF.

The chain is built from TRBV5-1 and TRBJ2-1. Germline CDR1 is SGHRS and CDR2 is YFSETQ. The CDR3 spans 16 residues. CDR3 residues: CASSLAGTASYNEQFF.

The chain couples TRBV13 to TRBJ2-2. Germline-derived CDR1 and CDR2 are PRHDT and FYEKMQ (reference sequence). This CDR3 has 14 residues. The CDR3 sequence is CASSLDRLTGELFF.

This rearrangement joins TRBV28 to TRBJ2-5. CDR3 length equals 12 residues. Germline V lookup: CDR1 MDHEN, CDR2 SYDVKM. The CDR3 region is CASFNGQETQYF.

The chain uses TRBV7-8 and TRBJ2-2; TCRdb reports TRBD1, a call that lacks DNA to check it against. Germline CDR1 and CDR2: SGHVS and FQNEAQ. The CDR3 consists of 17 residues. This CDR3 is CASSSLSGGFNTGELFF.

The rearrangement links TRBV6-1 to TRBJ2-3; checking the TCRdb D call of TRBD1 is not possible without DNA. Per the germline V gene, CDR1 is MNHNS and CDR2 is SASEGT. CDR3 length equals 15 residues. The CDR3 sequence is CASSPRVARTDTQYF.

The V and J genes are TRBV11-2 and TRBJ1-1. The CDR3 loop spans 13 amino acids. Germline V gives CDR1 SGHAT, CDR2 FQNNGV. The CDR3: CASSLMGLTEAFF. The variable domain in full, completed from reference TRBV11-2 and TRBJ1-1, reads EAGVAQSPRYKIIEKRQSVAFWCNPISGHATLYWYQQILGQGPKLLIQFQNNGVVDDSQLPKDRFSAERLKGVDSTLKIQPAKLEDSAVYLCASSLMGLTEAFFGQGTRLTVV.

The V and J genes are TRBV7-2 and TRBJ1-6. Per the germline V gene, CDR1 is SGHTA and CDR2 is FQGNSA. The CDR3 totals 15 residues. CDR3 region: CASSPNARWNSPLHF.

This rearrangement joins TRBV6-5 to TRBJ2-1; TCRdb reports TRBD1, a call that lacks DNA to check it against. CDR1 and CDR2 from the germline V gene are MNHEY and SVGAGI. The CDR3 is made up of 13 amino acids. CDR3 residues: CASTPGGEDEQIF.

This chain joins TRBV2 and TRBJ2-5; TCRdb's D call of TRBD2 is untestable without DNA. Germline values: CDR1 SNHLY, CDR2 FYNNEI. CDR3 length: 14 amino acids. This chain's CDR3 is CASSGTSTQETQYF.

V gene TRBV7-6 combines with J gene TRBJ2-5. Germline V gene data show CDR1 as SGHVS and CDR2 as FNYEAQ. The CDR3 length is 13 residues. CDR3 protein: CASSLLIQETQYF.

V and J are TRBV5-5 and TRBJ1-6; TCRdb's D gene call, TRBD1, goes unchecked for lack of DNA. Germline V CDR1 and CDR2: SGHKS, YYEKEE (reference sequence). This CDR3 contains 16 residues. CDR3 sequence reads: CASSLAGQGINSPLHF. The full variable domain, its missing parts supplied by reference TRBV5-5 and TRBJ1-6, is DAGVTQSPTHLIKTRGQQVTLRCSPISGHKSVSWYQQVLGQGPQFIFQYYEKEERGRGNFPDRFSARQFPNYSSELNVNALLLGDSALYLCASSLAGQGINSPLHFGNGTRLTVT.

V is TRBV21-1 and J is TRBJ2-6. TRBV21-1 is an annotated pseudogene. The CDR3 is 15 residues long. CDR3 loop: CASSNKFSGANVLTF.

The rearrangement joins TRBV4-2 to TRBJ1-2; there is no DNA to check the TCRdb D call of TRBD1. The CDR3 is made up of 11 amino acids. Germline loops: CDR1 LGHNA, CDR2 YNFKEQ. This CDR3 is CASSHATGQTF.

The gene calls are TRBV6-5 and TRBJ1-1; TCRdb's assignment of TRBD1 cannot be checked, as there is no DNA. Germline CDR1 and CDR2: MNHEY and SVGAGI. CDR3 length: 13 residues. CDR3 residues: CASRRGAVTEAFF.

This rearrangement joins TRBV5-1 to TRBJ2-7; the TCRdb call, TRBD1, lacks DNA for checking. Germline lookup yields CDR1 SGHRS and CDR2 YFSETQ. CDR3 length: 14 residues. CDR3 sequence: CASSLDTRASEQYF.

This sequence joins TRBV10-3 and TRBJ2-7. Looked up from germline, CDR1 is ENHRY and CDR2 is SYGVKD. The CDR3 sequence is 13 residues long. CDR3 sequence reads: CAIAGQDSYEQYF.

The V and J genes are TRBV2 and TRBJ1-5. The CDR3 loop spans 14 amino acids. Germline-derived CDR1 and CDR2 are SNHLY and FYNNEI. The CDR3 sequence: CASSEGPDYQPQHF.

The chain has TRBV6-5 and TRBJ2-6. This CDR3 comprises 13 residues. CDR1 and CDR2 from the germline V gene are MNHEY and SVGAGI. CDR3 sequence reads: CASHQPGANVLTF.